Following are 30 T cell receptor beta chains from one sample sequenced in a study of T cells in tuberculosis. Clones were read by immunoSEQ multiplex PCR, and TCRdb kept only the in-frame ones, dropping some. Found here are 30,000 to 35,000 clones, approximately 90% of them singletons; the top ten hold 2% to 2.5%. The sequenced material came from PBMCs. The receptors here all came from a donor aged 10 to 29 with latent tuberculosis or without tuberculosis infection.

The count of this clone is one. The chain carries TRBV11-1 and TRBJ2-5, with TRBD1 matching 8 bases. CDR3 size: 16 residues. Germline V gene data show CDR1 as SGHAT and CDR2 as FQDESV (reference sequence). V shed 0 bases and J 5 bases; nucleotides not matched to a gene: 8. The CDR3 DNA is TGTGCCAGCAGCTTAGCGGGGCAGGGGGCAGGGGAGACCCAGTACTTC. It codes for CASSLAGQGAGETQYF.

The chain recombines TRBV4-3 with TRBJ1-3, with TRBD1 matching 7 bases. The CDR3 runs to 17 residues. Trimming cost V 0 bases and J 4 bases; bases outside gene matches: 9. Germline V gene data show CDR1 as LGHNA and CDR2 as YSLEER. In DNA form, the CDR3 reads TGCGCCAGCAGCCAAGATCGGACAGGAAGCTTGGGAAACACCATATATTTT. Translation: CASSQDRTGSLGNTIYF.

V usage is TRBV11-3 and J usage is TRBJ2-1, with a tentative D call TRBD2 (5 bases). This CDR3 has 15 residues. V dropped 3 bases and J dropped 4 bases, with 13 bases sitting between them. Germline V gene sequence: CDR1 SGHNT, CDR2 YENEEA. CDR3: CASSLSGSSYNEQFF. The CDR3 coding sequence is TGTGCCAGCAGCTTGAGTGGGAGCTCGTACAATGAGCAGTTCTTC.

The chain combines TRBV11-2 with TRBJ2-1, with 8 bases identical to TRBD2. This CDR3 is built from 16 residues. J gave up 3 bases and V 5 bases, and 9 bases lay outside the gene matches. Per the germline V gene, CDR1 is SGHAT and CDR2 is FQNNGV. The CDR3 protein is CASSILSSGSYNEQFF. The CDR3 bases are TGTGCCAGCAGCATTCTCTCCAGCGGGAGCTACAATGAGCAGTTCTTC.

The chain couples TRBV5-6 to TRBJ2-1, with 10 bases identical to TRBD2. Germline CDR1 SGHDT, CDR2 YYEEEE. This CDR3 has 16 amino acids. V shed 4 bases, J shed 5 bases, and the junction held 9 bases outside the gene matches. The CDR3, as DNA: TGTGCCAGCAGCCTAGAGCGGGGGGGCGACCACAATGAGCAGTTCTTC. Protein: CASSLERGGDHNEQFF.

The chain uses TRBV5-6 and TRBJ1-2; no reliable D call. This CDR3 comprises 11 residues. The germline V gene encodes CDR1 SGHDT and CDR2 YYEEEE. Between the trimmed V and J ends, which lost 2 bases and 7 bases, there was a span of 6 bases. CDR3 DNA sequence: TGTGCCAGCAGCTTCGGGGTTGGCTACACCTTC. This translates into CASSFGVGYTF.

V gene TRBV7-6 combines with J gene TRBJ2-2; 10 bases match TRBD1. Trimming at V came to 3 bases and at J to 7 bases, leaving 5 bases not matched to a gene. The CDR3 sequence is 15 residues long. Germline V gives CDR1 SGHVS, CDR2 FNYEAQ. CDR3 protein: CASSFTGQGYGELFF. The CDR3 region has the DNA TGTGCCAGCAGCTTTACGGGACAGGGGTACGGGGAGCTGTTTTTT.

The CDR3 region is CASKRARTLDYGYTF. For the CDR3, the DNA is TGTGCCAGTAAGAGAGCCCGCACTCTTGACTATGGCTACACCTTC. The V call is TRBV19, the J call TRBJ1-2; D not certain. CDR1 and CDR2 (germline): LNHDA, SQIVND (reference sequence). V was pared by 7 bases and J by 3 bases, with 18 bases between. The CDR3 covers 15 residues.

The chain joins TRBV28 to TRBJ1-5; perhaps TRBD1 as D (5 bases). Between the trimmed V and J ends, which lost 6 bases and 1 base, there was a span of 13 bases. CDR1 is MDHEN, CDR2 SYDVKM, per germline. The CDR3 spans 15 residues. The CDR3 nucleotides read TGTGCCAGCAGCCAAAATGGGGGGAGCAATCAGCCCCAGCATTTT. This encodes CASSQNGGSNQPQHF. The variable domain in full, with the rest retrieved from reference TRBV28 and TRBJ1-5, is DVKVTQSSRYLVKRTGEKVFLECVQDMDHENMFWYRQDPGLGLRLIYFSYDVKMKEKGDIPEGYSVSREKKERFSLILESASTNQTSMYLCASSQNGGSNQPQHFGDGTRLSIL.

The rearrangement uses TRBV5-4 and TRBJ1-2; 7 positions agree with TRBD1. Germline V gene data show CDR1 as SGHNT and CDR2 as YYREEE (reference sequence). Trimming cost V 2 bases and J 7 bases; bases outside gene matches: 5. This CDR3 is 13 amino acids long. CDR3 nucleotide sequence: TGTGCCAGCAGCTTAGGGGGCGCAAGTGGCTACACCTTC. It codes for CASSLGGASGYTF.

The CDR3 is CASSDRGIQPQHF. In DNA form, the CDR3 reads TGTGCCAGTAGCGACAGGGGAATACAGCCCCAGCATTTT. The chain links TRBV19 to TRBJ1-5, with TRBD1 matching over 8 bases. The CDR3 is 13 amino acids. From germline, CDR1 is LNHDA and CDR2 SQIVND (reference sequence). V shed 6 bases and J 7 bases; nucleotides not matched to a gene: 5.

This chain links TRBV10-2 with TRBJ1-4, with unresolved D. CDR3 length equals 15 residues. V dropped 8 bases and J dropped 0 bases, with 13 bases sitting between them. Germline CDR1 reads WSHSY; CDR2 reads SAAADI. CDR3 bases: TGCGCCAGCCAACGTAACACCGCAACTAATGAAAAACTGTTTTTT. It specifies CASQRNTATNEKLFF.

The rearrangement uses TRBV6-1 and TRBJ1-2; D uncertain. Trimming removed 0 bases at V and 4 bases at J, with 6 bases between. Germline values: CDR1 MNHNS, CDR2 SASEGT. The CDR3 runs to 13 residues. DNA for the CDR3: TGTGCCAGCAGTGAAGCGCGGAGCTATGGCTACACCTTC. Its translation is CASSEARSYGYTF.

The CDR3 here is CSVEEGLDEQFF. The CDR3 DNA reads TGCAGCGTTGAAGAGGGGCTCGATGAGCAGTTCTTC. The V and J genes are TRBV29-1 and TRBJ2-1, with D tentatively TRBD1 (5 bases). Germline loops: CDR1 SQVTM, CDR2 ANQGSEA. The CDR3 extends over 12 amino acids. V shed 0 bases and J shed 8 bases, with 8 bases lying between them.

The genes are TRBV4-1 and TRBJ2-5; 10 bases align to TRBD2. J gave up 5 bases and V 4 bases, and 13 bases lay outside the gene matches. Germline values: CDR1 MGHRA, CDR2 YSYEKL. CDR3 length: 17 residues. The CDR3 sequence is CASSPPVAGGAGETQYF. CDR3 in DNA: TGCGCCAGCAGCCCGCCTGTAGCGGGGGGCGCAGGGGAGACCCAGTACTTC.

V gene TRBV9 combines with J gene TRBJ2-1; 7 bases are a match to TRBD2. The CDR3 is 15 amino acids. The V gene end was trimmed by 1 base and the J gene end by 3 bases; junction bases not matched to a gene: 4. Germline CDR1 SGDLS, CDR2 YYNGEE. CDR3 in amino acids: CASSVRSGNYNEQFF. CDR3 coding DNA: TGTGCCAGCAGCGTACGCAGCGGGAACTACAATGAGCAGTTCTTC.

CDR3 DNA sequence: TGTGCCAGCAGTTCCAACACAGATACGCAGTATTTT. Its protein product is CASSSNTDTQYF. This chain connects TRBV27 to TRBJ2-3; D is ambiguous. Trimming removed 4 bases from V and 2 bases from J, with 4 bases in between. CDR3 length: 12 residues. Germline V gene data show CDR1 as MNHEY and CDR2 as SMNVEV (reference sequence).

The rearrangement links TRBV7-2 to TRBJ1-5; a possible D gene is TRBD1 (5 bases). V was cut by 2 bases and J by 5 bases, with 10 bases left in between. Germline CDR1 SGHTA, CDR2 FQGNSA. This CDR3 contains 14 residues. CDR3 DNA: TGTGCCAGCAGCTTACCGGGGGGGGATCAGCCCCAGCATTTT. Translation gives CASSLPGGDQPQHF. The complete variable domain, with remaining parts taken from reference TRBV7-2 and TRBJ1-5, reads GAGVSQSPSNKVTEKGKDVELRCDPISGHTALYWYRQSLGQGLEFLIYFQGNSAPDKSGLPSDRFSAERTGGSVSTLTIQRTQQEDSAVYLCASSLPGGDQPQHFGDGTRLSIL.

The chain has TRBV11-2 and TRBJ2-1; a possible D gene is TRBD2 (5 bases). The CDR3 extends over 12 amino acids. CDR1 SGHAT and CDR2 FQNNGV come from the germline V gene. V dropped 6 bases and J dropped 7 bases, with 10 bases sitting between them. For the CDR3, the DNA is TGTGCCAGCAGGATAGGCGGGAATGAGCAGTTCTTC. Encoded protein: CASRIGGNEQFF.

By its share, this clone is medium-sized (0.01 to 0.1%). The CDR3 spells CASSMGVWGQTDTQYF. The CDR3, as DNA: TGTGCCAGTAGTATGGGGGTTTGGGGGCAGACAGATACGCAGTATTTT. The chain links TRBV19 to TRBJ2-3; possible D gene TRBD1, 6 bases. Trimming pared 3 bases from V and 3 bases from J, leaving 16 bases between. From germline, CDR1 is LNHDA and CDR2 SQIVND (reference sequence). The CDR3 is 16 residues long. Variable domain in full (rest from reference TRBV19 and TRBJ2-3): DGGITQSPKYLFRKEGQNVTLSCEQNLNHDAMYWYRQDPGQGLRLIYYSQIVNDFQKGDIAEGYSVSREKKESFPLTVTSAQKNPTAFYLCASSMGVWGQTDTQYFGPGTRLTVL.

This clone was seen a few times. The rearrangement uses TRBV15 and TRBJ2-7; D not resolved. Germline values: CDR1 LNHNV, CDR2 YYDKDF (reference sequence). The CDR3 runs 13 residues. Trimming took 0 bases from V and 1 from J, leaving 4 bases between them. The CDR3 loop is CATSRDSSYEQYF. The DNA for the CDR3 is TGTGCCACCAGCAGAGATAGTTCCTACGAGCAGTACTTC.

Here the CDR3 DNA reads TGTGCCAGCAGTTACTCGATGGGCAGCAGCTACGAAAAACTGTTTTTT. It encodes CASSYSMGSSYEKLFF. The genes are TRBV6-5 and TRBJ1-4, with D hard to call. The CDR3 sequence is 16 residues long. The V end lost 0 bases, the J end lost 8 bases, and 16 bases lay between the germline ends. CDR1 MNHEY and CDR2 SVGAGI come from the germline V gene.

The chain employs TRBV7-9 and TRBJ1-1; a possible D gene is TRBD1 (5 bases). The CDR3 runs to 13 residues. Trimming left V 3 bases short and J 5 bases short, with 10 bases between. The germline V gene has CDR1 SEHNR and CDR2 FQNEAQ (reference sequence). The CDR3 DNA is TGTGCCAGCAGCTTTGGCGGGGGGACTGAAGCTTTCTTT. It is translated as CASSFGGGTEAFF.

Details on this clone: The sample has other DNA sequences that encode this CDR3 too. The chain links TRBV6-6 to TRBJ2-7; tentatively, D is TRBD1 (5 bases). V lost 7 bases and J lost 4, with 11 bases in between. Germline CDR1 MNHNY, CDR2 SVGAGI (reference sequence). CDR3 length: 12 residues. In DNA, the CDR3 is TGTGCCAGCACTAAGGGGCCTTACGAGCAGTACTTC. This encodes CASTKGPYEQYF.

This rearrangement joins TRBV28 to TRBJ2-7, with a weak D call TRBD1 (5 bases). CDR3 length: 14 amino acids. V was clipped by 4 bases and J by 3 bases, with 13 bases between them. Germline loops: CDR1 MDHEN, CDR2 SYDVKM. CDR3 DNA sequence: TGTGCCAGCAGTTGGCAGGGCCGAAGCTACGAGCAGTACTTC. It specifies CASSWQGRSYEQYF. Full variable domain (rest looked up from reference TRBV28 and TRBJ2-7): DVKVTQSSRYLVKRTGEKVFLECVQDMDHENMFWYRQDPGLGLRLIYFSYDVKMKEKGDIPEGYSVSREKKERFSLILESASTNQTSMYLCASSWQGRSYEQYFGPGTRLTVT.

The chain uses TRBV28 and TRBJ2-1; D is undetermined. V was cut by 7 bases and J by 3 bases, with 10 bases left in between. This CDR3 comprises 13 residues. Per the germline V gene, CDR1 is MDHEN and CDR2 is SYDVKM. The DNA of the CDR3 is TGTGCCAGCATGGTAGCAAGCTACAATGAGCAGTTCTTC. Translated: CASMVASYNEQFF.

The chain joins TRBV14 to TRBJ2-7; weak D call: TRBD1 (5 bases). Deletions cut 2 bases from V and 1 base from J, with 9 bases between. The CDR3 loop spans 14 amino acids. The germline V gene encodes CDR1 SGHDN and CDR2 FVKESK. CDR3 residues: CASSQQTGSYEQYF. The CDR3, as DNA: TGTGCCAGCAGCCAACAAACAGGATCCTACGAGCAGTACTTC.

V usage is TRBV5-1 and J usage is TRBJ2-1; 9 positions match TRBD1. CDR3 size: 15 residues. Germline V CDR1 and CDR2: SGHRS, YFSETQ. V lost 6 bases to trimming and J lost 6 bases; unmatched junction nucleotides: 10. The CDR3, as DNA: TGCGCCAGCAACCCCGGGACAGGGCCACTCAATGAGCAGTTCTTC. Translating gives CASNPGTGPLNEQFF.

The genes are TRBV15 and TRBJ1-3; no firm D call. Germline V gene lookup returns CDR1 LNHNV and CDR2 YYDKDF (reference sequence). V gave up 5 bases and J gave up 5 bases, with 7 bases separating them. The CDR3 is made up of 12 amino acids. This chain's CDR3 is CATSPFRNTIYF. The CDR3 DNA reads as TGTGCCACCAGCCCTTTCCGAAACACCATATATTTT.

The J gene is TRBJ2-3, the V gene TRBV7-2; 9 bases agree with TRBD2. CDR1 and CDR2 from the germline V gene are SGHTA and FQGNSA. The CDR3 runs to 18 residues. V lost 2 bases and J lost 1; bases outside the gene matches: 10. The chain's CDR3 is CASSLCPLAGKCTDTQYF. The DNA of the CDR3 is TGTGCCAGCAGCTTATGCCCCCTAGCGGGGAAATGCACAGATACGCAGTATTTT.